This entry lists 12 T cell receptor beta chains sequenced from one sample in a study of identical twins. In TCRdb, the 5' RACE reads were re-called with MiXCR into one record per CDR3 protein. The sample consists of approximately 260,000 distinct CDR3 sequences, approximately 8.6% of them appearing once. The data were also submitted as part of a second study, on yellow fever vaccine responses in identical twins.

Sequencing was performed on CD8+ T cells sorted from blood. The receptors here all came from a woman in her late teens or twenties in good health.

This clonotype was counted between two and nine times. Here the CDR3 DNA reads TGTGCCAGCAGCTCCGGGACTAGCGGGTCGCTCGGGGAGCTGTTTTTT. This encodes CASSSGTSGSLGELFF. The V gene is TRBV7-6, the J gene TRBJ2-2, with 12 bases fitting TRBD2. Looked up from germline, CDR1 is SGHVS and CDR2 is FNYEAQ. The CDR3 is 16 amino acids. J lost 7 bases, V lost 4 bases, and 7 bases had no gene match.

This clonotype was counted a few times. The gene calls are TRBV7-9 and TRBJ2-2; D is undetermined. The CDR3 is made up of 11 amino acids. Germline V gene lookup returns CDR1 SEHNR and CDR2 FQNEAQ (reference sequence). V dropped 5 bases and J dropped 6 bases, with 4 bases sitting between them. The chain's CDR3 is CASSRPGELFF. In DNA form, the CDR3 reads TGTGCCAGCAGCCGCCCCGGGGAGCTGTTTTTT.

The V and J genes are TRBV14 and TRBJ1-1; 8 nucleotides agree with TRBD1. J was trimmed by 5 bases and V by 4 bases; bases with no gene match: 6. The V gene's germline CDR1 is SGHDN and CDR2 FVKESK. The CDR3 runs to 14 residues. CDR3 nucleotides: TGTGCCAGCAGCCTACAGGGGGGCGGAACTGAAGCTTTCTTT. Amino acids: CASSLQGGGTEAFF.

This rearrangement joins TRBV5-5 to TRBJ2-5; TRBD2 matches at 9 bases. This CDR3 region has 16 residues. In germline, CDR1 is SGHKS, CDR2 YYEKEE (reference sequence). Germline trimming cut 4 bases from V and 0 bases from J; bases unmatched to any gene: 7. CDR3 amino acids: CASSPGTSTYQETQYF. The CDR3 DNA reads TGTGCCAGCAGCCCCGGGACTAGCACGTACCAAGAGACCCAGTACTTC.

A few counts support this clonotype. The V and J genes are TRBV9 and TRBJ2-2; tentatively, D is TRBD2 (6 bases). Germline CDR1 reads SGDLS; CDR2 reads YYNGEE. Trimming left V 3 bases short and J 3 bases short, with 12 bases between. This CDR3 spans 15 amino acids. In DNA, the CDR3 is TGTGCCAGCAGCGACGGGAGTGGAGACACCGGGGAGCTGTTTTTT. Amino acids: CASSDGSGDTGELFF.

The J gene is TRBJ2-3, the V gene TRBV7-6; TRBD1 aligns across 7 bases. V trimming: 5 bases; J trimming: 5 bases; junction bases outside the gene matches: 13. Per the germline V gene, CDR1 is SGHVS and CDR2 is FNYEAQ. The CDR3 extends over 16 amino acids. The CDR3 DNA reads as TGTGCCAGCAGCCCCGATCTACAGGGGCTGGGAGATACGCAGTATTTT. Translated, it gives CASSPDLQGLGDTQYF.

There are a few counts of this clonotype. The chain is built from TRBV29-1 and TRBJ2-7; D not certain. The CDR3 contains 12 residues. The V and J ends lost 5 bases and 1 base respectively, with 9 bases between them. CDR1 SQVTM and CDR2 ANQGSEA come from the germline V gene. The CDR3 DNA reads TGCAGCGTTTTCAGTCTATCCTACGAGCAGTACTTC. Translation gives CSVFSLSYEQYF.

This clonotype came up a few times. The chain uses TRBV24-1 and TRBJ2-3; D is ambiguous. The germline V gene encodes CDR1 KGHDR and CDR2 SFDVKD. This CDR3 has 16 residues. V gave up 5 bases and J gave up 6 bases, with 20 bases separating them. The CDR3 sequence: CATSGQQTGSVDTQYF. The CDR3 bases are TGTGCCACCAGTGGCCAACAAACGGGCTCCGTGGATACGCAGTATTTT.

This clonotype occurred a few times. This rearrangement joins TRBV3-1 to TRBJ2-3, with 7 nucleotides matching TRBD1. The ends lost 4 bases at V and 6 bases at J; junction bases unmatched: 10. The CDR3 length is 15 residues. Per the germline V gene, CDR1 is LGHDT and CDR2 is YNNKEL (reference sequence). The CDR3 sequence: CASSPYRGLVDTQYF. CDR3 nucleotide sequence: TGTGCCAGCAGCCCATACAGGGGCCTGGTGGATACGCAGTATTTT.

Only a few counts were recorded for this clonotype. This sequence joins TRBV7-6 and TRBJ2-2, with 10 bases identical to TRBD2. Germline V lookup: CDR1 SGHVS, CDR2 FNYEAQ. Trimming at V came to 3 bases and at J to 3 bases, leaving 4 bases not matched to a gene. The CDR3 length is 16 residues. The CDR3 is CASSFERGGYTGELFF. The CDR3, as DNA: TGTGCCAGCAGCTTTGAGCGGGGGGGTTACACCGGGGAGCTGTTTTTT.

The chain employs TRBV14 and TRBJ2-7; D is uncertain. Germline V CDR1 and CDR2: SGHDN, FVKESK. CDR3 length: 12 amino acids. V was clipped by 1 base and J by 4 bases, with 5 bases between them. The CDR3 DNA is TGTGCCAGCAGCCAAGCGACTTACGAGCAGTACTTC. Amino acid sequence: CASSQATYEQYF.

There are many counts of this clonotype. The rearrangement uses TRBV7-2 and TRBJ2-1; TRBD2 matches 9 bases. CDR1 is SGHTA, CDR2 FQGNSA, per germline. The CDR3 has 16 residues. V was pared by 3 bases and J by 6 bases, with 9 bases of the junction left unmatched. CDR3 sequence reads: CASSFYRTSESNEQFF. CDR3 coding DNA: TGTGCCAGCAGCTTCTATAGGACTAGCGAAAGCAATGAGCAGTTCTTC.